The 19 T cell receptor beta chains reported below all come from one sample, sequenced in a study of response to subunit inactivated influenza vaccine. TCRdb reprocessed the RT-PCR reads via MiXCR and lists one record per CDR3 protein. The sample lists about 570,000 distinct CDR3 sequences, about 11% seen once, with roughly 9.6% in the top ten. This sample also belongs to another study, concerning T cells expressing NK-cell markers. Per that study: TCR beta cDNA was made by 5'RACE template switching with UMIs.

Sequenced material: PBMCs from blood, taken on the day of vaccination. These receptors were obtained from a man aged 45-65 years who received an inactivated influenza vaccine.

This chain joins TRBV4-1 and TRBJ2-7; maybe TRBD2 (7 bases). Germline CDR1 is MGHRA and CDR2 is YSYEKL. The CDR3 totals 16 residues. Trimming removed 5 bases at V and 9 bases at J, with 26 bases between. CDR3 sequence: CASSTQPQGLAEWQYF. DNA of the CDR3: TGCGCCAGCAGCACCCAACCCCAGGGGCTAGCGGAATGGCAGTACTTC.

This clonotype was counted a few times. The chain recombines TRBV4-2 with TRBJ2-1; no firm D call. CDR1 LGHNA and CDR2 YNFKEQ come from the germline V gene. The V end lost 2 bases, the J end lost 4 bases, and 6 bases lay between the germline ends. The length of the CDR3 is 13 residues. This chain's CDR3 is CASSQWRYNEQFF. CDR3 in DNA: TGTGCCAGCAGCCAATGGAGATACAATGAGCAGTTCTTC.

This clonotype was seen repeatedly, ten times or more. The gene calls are TRBV7-2 and TRBJ2-7; 10 nucleotides align to TRBD2. The ends lost 2 bases at V and 7 bases at J; junction bases unmatched: 2. Germline CDR1 and CDR2: SGHTA and FQGNSA. CDR3 length: 13 residues. The CDR3 reads CASSLRLAGEQYF. The CDR3 DNA sequence: TGTGCCAGCAGCTTAAGACTAGCGGGTGAGCAGTACTTC. The full variable domain, in which reference TRBV7-2 and TRBJ2-7 provide the parts outside the CDR3, is GAGVSQSPSNKVTEKGKDVELRCDPISGHTALYWYRQSLGQGLEFLIYFQGNSAPDKSGLPSDRFSAERTGGSVSTLTIQRTQQEDSAVYLCASSLRLAGEQYFGPGTRLTVT.

This clonotype was detected only a few times. The chain recombines TRBV20-1 with TRBJ2-6; TRBD2 matches 10 bases. Per germline, CDR1 DFQATT and CDR2 SNEGSKA (reference sequence). V trimming: 3 bases; J trimming: 0 bases; junction bases outside the gene matches: 8. There are 18 residues in the CDR3. The CDR3 DNA follows: TGCAGTGCTAGTGGCGCAAAGCGGGAGGGCTCTGGGGCCAACGTCCTGACTTTC. Residues: CSASGAKREGSGANVLTF.

There are many counts of this clonotype. The V gene is TRBV27, the J gene TRBJ2-3; D remains unclear. Trimming left V 6 bases short and J 2 bases short, with 18 bases between. The CDR3 is 16 residues long. Germline CDR1 and CDR2: MNHEY and SMNVEV (reference sequence). The CDR3 sequence: CASSLLLPRVTDTQYF. In nucleotides, the CDR3 is TGTGCCAGCAGCCTTCTTTTGCCAAGGGTCACAGATACGCAGTATTTT.

The table lists this clonotype with a few counts. The chain has TRBV7-2 and TRBJ1-3; D gene ambiguous. Looked up from germline, CDR1 is SGHTA and CDR2 is FQGNSA. Trimming shortened V by 2 bases and J by 4 bases, and 6 bases separated the two germline ends. This CDR3 is built from 13 residues. The DNA for the CDR3 is TGTGCCAGCAGCTTACCTGGGGGAAACACCATATATTTT. Its protein product is CASSLPGGNTIYF. Based on the CDR3 plus reference TRBV7-2 and TRBJ1-3, the full variable domain is GAGVSQSPSNKVTEKGKDVELRCDPISGHTALYWYRQSLGQGLEFLIYFQGNSAPDKSGLPSDRFSAERTGGSVSTLTIQRTQQEDSAVYLCASSLPGGNTIYFGEGSWLTVV.

This clonotype has just a few counts. This sequence joins TRBV15 and TRBJ2-2; tentatively, D is TRBD1 (5 bases). Germline CDR1 reads LNHNV; CDR2 reads YYDKDF (reference sequence). The CDR3 totals 17 residues. V was cut by 1 base and J by 5 bases, with 17 bases left in between. CDR3 nucleotide sequence: TGTGCCACCAGCAGAGCCCGGTCCAGGGTCAGGACCGGGGAGCTGTTTTTT. Translated: CATSRARSRVRTGELFF.

Only a few counts were recorded for this clonotype. The rearrangement links TRBV4-3 to TRBJ1-6, with 7 positions matching TRBD1. Germline V lookup: CDR1 LGHNA, CDR2 YSLEER. Trimming at V came to 1 base and at J to 10 bases, leaving 7 bases not matched to a gene. The CDR3 loop spans 15 amino acids. CDR3 protein: CASSQAGTGDSPLHF. The CDR3 DNA sequence: TGCGCCAGCAGCCAAGCAGGTACAGGGGACTCACCCCTCCACTTT.

The V gene is TRBV6-2 or TRBV6-3, the J gene TRBJ1-2; possibly TRBD1 for D (6 bases). This CDR3 comprises 14 residues. Germline V lookup: CDR1 MNHEY, CDR2 SVGEGT. Between the trimmed V and J ends, which lost 8 bases and 2 bases, there was a span of 15 bases. The CDR3 protein is CASSFPQGNYGYTF. The CDR3 DNA follows: TGTGCCAGCTCCTTCCCCCAGGGGAACTATGGCTACACCTTC.

The chain is built from TRBV6-2 or TRBV6-3 and TRBJ2-1; 8 bases fit TRBD2. Trimming took 4 bases from V and 9 from J; bases not matched to a gene: 11. Per the germline V gene, CDR1 is MNHEY and CDR2 is SVGEGT. CDR3 length: 15 amino acids. The CDR3 DNA follows: TGTGCCAGCAGTTCTGGCGGGAGGCCCTCGGGTGAGCAGTTCTTC. Its translation is CASSSGGRPSGEQFF.

In this sample, this clonotype turned up many times. The chain carries TRBV12-3 or TRBV12-4 and TRBJ2-2; tentative D call: TRBD2 (6 bases). V was cut by 6 bases and J by 1 base, with 12 bases left in between. The length of the CDR3 is 15 residues. The CDR3: CASRSGTGNTGELFF. The DNA of the CDR3 is TGTGCCAGCAGATCCGGGACTGGGAACACCGGGGAGCTGTTTTTT.

V is TRBV10-3 and J is TRBJ2-5, with D perhaps matching TRBD1 (6 bases). The CDR3 has 13 residues. The germline gives CDR1 ENHRY, CDR2 SYGVKD. The germline V and J ends were trimmed by 7 bases and 2 bases, with 11 bases remaining between them. This CDR3 is CAIKAQGQETQYF. Here the CDR3 DNA reads TGTGCCATCAAGGCACAGGGACAAGAGACCCAGTACTTC.

In its sample, this clonotype was seen a few times. The chain has TRBV15 and TRBJ2-7, with TRBD1 matching over 8 bases. V lost 4 bases to trimming and J lost 0 bases; unmatched junction nucleotides: 8. This CDR3 is 16 amino acids long. Germline assignment: CDR1 LNHNV and CDR2 YYDKDF (reference sequence). The CDR3 DNA reads TGTGCCACCAGCAAAATAGGACAGGGATCCTCCTACGAGCAGTACTTC. This encodes CATSKIGQGSSYEQYF.

This clonotype was counted only a few times. The J gene is TRBJ2-3, the V gene TRBV4-1; a possible D gene is TRBD2 (5 bases). Trimming pared 4 bases from V and 0 bases from J, leaving 14 bases between. CDR3 size: 16 residues. Germline V gene lookup returns CDR1 MGHRA and CDR2 YSYEKL. The CDR3 here is CASSRSAGSSTDTQYF. The CDR3 DNA is TGCGCCAGCAGCCGTAGCGCTGGGTCTAGCACAGATACGCAGTATTTT.

Ten or more counts support this clonotype. This rearrangement joins TRBV7-2 to TRBJ2-3, with 10 positions matching TRBD2. The CDR3 runs to 16 residues. Germline CDR1 SGHTA, CDR2 FQGNSA. Trimming took 5 bases from V and 2 from J; bases not matched to a gene: 7. The CDR3 coding sequence is TGTGCCAGCAGCACGCCTAGCGGGAGCTTCACAGATACGCAGTATTTT. Its protein product is CASSTPSGSFTDTQYF.

This clonotype was detected many times. The chain joins TRBV7-2 to TRBJ2-5, with D possibly TRBD2 on 6 matching bases. V was cut by 5 bases and J by 5 bases, with 24 bases left in between. The CDR3 is 17 amino acids. Germline V gene data show CDR1 as SGHTA and CDR2 as FQGNSA. The CDR3: CASSTLSGRLLSETQYF. The CDR3 coding sequence is TGTGCCAGCAGCACATTAAGCGGGCGCCTTCTCTCTGAGACCCAGTACTTC.

The chain joins TRBV5-1 to TRBJ1-1, with D hard to call. The CDR3 spans 16 residues. Germline V lookup: CDR1 SGHRS, CDR2 YFSETQ. The V end was cut by 0 bases, the J end by 0 bases, with 12 bases between. In DNA, the CDR3 is TGCGCCAGCAGCTTGGCCAATATAGCAATGAACACTGAAGCTTTCTTT. It codes for CASSLANIAMNTEAFF.

The gene calls are TRBV7-2 and TRBJ2-3; the match to TRBD2 covers 9 bases. V dropped 0 bases and J dropped 2; count of bases not matched to a gene: 12. This CDR3 has 19 residues. CDR1 and CDR2 from the germline V gene are SGHTA and FQGNSA. The CDR3 sequence: CASSLARAGGRYSTDTQYF. For the CDR3, the DNA is TGTGCCAGCAGCTTAGCGCGAGCGGGGGGACGATACTCCACAGATACGCAGTATTTT.

This clonotype has a handful of counts. The genes are TRBV4-1 and TRBJ2-1, with D perhaps TRBD1 or TRBD2 (5 bases each). The CDR3 consists of 16 residues. Germline V gene sequence: CDR1 MGHRA, CDR2 YSYEKL. With 4 bases removed from V and 4 bases from J, the gap between germline ends came to 17 bases. DNA for the CDR3: TGCGCCAGCAGCCGGAACACCGGGACGGTATACAATGAGCAGTTCTTC. Residues: CASSRNTGTVYNEQFF.